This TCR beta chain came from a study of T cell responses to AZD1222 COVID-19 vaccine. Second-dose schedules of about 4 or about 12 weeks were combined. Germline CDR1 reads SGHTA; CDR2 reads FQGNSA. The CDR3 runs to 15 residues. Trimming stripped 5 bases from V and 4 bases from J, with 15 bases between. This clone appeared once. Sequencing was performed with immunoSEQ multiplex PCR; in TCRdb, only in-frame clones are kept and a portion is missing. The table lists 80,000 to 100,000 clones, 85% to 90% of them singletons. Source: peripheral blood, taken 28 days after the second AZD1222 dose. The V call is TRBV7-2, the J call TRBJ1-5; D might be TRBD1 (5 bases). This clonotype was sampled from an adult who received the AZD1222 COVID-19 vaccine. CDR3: CASSPGWGHNQPQHF. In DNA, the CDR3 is TGTGCCAGCAGCCCCGGCTGGGGCCATAATCAGCCCCAGCATTTT.